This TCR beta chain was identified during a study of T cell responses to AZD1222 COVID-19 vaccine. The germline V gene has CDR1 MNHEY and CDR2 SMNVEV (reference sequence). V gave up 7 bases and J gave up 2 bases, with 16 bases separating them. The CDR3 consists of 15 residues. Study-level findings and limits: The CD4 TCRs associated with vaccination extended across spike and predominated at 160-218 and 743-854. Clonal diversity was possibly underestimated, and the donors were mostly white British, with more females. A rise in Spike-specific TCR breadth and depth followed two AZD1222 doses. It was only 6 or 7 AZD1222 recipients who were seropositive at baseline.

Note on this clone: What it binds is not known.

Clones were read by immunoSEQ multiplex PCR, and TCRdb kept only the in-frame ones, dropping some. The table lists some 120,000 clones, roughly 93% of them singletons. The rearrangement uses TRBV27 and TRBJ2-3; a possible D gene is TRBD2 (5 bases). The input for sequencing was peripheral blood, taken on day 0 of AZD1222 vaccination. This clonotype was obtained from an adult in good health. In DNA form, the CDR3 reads TGTGCCAGCACCTTAAGACTCGGGGTCACAGATACGCAGTATTTT. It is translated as CASTLRLGVTDTQYF.